This record looks at one TCR beta chain sequence and its context. This specimen belongs to a study of blood T cell repertoires in COVID-19. Study-level background: Whether acute or convalescent, the COVID-19 samples came from the United States, Italy and Spain. From T cells, B-cell-depleted T cells, or PBMCs came the material, which was cDNA or gDNA.

Sequencing was performed with immunoSEQ multiplex PCR; in TCRdb, only in-frame clones are kept and a portion is missing. The repertoire has approximately 150,000 clones, approximately 84% of them found once; the top ten carry approximately 18%. CDR1 is SGHRS, CDR2 YFSETQ, per germline. This CDR3 contains 17 residues. V trimming: 0 bases; J trimming: 1 base; junction bases outside the gene matches: 6. This chain links TRBV5-1 with TRBJ2-3, with 9 positions matching TRBD2. The clonotype originates from an elderly woman with acute or convalescent COVID-19. The specimen sequenced was peripheral blood. The CDR3 DNA follows: TGCGCCAGCAGCTTGGATCGGCGGGGGGGAGGCACAGATACGCAGTATTTT. It encodes CASSLDRRGGGTDTQYF.